The 20 T cell receptor beta chains below all came from one sample that was sequenced in a study of T cells in Graves' hyperthyroidism and ophthalmopathy. Amplification yielded TCR beta CDR3 regions, with RNA transcripts as the source. The HTBI primer set served for first-round RT-PCR of the TCR CDR3. One entry per CDR3 protein, called by TCRdb with MiXCR from the multiplex PCR reads. The sample records about 600,000 distinct CDR3 sequences, 12% to 15% being singletons. The sequenced sample consisted of blood. These receptors all stem from a woman in her late teens or twenties with Graves' ophthalmopathy.

This clonotype was seen repeatedly, ten times or more. The rearrangement uses TRBV28 and TRBJ2-7; D perhaps matches TRBD2 (5 bases). V gave up 6 bases and J gave up 4 bases, with 13 bases separating them. The CDR3 has 13 amino acids. CDR1 and CDR2 from the germline V gene are MDHEN and SYDVKM. CDR3 amino acids: CASSLGRRYEQYF. The CDR3 nucleotides read TGTGCCAGCAGCTTAGGCAGGAGGTACGAGCAGTACTTC.

V gene TRBV9 combines with J gene TRBJ1-1; 8 positions agree with TRBD1. The trim removed 4 bases at V and 4 bases at J, leaving 9 bases unmatched. The CDR3 is 15 amino acids. CDR1 is SGDLS and CDR2 is YYNGEE in the germline V gene. CDR3 loop: CASSTLDRGSTEAFF. CDR3 nucleotides: TGTGCCAGCAGCACCCTAGACAGGGGTTCCACTGAAGCTTTCTTT.

Many counts were recorded for this clonotype. The chain is built from TRBV12-3 or TRBV12-4 and TRBJ2-7; D ambiguous. CDR3 size: 14 residues. The V end was cut by 4 bases, the J end by 4 bases, with 14 bases between. The CDR3 DNA sequence: TGTGCCAGCAGTTCCCCCCTACAGAATTACGAGCAGTACTTC. Its translation is CASSSPLQNYEQYF.

This clonotype showed up many times. The chain uses TRBV15 and TRBJ1-2, with 8 positions matching TRBD1. The trim removed 2 bases at V and 0 bases at J, leaving 5 bases unmatched. This CDR3 has 16 residues. Germline-derived CDR1 and CDR2 are LNHNV and YYDKDF (reference sequence). The CDR3 DNA follows: TGTGCCACCAGCAGACCGGGACAGGTCTCTAACTATGGCTACACCTTC. Translation gives CATSRPGQVSNYGYTF.

A note on this clonotype: Without the conserved terminal phenylalanine or tryptophan, this CDR3 likely stems from a read error. The chain joins TRBV7-2 to TRBJ2-5, with D tentatively TRBD1 (5 bases). CDR3 length: 16 amino acids. Germline CDR1 reads SGHTA; CDR2 reads FQGNSA. Trimming stripped 1 base from V and 1 base from J, with 13 bases between. The chain's CDR3 is CASSLVVGVIQETQYL. DNA of the CDR3: TGTGCCAGCAGCTTAGTAGTAGGGGTCATCCAAGAGACCCAGTACCTC.

The table lists this clonotype with many counts. V is TRBV28 and J is TRBJ1-1; D call uncertain. Germline-derived CDR1 and CDR2 are MDHEN and SYDVKM. The length of the CDR3 is 10 residues. Trimming stripped 6 bases from V and 8 bases from J, with 7 bases between. Here the CDR3 DNA reads TGTGCCAGCAGACTCGGGGAAGCTTTCTTT. Its translation is CASRLGEAFF.

This clonotype has ten or more counts. The chain carries TRBV2 and TRBJ2-1; tentative D call: TRBD2 (6 bases). Trimming shortened V by 8 bases and J by 5 bases, and 19 bases separated the two germline ends. The germline V gene encodes CDR1 SNHLY and CDR2 FYNNEI. This CDR3 is built from 15 residues. The CDR3 bases are TGTGCCAGCGGGGGGTTTCTTAGACGGAACAATGAGCAGTTCTTC. This translates into CASGGFLRRNNEQFF.

This clonotype occurred many times. The chain recombines TRBV12-5 with TRBJ1-2; 7 positions match TRBD1. Germline values: CDR1 LGHNT, CDR2 FRNRAP. The V gene end was trimmed by 1 base and the J gene end by 1 base; junction bases not matched to a gene: 9. This CDR3 comprises 17 residues. The CDR3 protein is CASGLAPFGTDNYGYTF. The CDR3 coding sequence is TGTGCTAGTGGTTTGGCCCCCTTCGGGACAGATAACTATGGCTACACCTTC.

This clonotype has a handful of counts. The CDR3 DNA sequence: TGTGCCAGCAGCCAAGCGGGATCTAGCAATCAGCCCCAGCATTTT. It codes for CASSQAGSSNQPQHF. The chain couples TRBV4-2 to TRBJ1-5; no definite D call. CDR1 and CDR2 from the germline V gene are LGHNA and YNFKEQ. The V end was cut by 1 base, the J end by 0 bases, with 7 bases between. The CDR3 is 15 residues long.

This clonotype turned up a few times. V usage is TRBV6-2 or TRBV6-3 and J usage is TRBJ2-5, with D perhaps TRBD1 (6 bases). CDR1 is MNHEY and CDR2 is SVGEGT in the germline V gene. V lost 1 base and J lost 5, with 11 bases in between. This CDR3 contains 14 residues. In DNA, the CDR3 is TGTGCCAGCAGTTACTTGGGGGCGCAGGAGACCCAGTACTTC. Protein sequence: CASSYLGAQETQYF.

This clonotype has only a few counts. The rearrangement joins TRBV12-3 or TRBV12-4 to TRBJ2-1, with TRBD2 identical over 15 bases. This CDR3 is built from 16 residues. After removal of 4 bases from V and 5 bases from J, the junction contained 3 bases not matched to a gene. This CDR3 reads CASSSWTSGRDNEQFF. The CDR3 DNA sequence: TGTGCCAGCAGTTCGTGGACTAGCGGGAGGGACAATGAGCAGTTCTTC.

In its sample, this clonotype was seen many times. The rearrangement joins TRBV20-1 to TRBJ1-1, with 9 bases matching TRBD1. Germline V gene sequence: CDR1 DFQATT, CDR2 SNEGSKA (reference sequence). This CDR3 spans 11 amino acids. Written as DNA, the CDR3 is TGCAGGGGACAGGGGAACACTGAAGCTTTCTTT. It specifies CRGQGNTEAFF.

The sample holds many counts of this clonotype. The chain links TRBV11-2 to TRBJ2-6, with 12 positions matching TRBD2. This CDR3 is built from 15 residues. The germline V gene encodes CDR1 SGHAT and CDR2 FQNNGV. The J segment lost 9 bases and the V segment lost 4 bases, leaving 4 bases of the junction unmatched. The CDR3 sequence: CASSSTSGSFNVLTF. For the CDR3, the DNA is TGTGCCAGCAGCTCGACTAGCGGGAGTTTCAACGTCCTGACTTTC.

This clonotype was recorded at least ten times. The chain joins TRBV20-1 to TRBJ2-7, with 10 bases that match TRBD2. The CDR3 contains 13 residues. The V segment lost 5 bases and the J segment 2 bases; nucleotides outside the gene matches: 3. The germline gives CDR1 DFQATT, CDR2 SNEGSKA (reference sequence). This chain's CDR3 is CSARTSGTYEQYF. The CDR3 DNA is TGCAGTGCTCGGACTAGCGGCACCTACGAGCAGTACTTC.

This clonotype showed up many times. This CDR3 reads CAGLRTGREQYF. The CDR3 nucleotides are TGTGCCGGTCTCCGGACAGGGCGGGAGCAGTACTTC. This chain uses TRBV30 with TRBJ2-7, with 8 nucleotides matching TRBD1. J was trimmed by 7 bases and V by 8 bases; bases with no gene match: 10. CDR3 length equals 12 residues. CDR1 and CDR2 (germline): GTSNPN, SVGIG (reference sequence).

This clonotype has at least ten counts. J is TRBJ2-5 and V is TRBV18; 8 bases fit TRBD1. Looked up from germline, CDR1 is KGHSH and CDR2 is LQKENI. V shed 3 bases, J shed 5 bases, and the junction held 5 bases outside the gene matches. This CDR3 is built from 14 residues. The CDR3 coding sequence is TGTGCCAGCTCACCGAACAGGGGGGCGGAGACCCAGTACTTC. The encoded protein is CASSPNRGAETQYF.

This clonotype occurred a few times. This chain connects TRBV20-1 to TRBJ2-7; D perhaps matches TRBD1 (6 bases). CDR3 length equals 16 residues. Deletions cut 7 bases from V and 3 bases from J, with 25 bases between. Germline assignment: CDR1 DFQATT and CDR2 SNEGSKA (reference sequence). CDR3 residues: CSVPRQGSSISYEQYF. The CDR3, as DNA: TGCAGTGTTCCACGGCAGGGGTCTAGTATCAGCTACGAGCAGTACTTC.

This clonotype was observed many times. The CDR3: CASSLGRAPTDTQYF. CDR3 DNA sequence: TGTGCCAGCAGCTTAGGGAGGGCCCCCACAGATACGCAGTATTTT. The J gene is TRBJ2-3, the V gene TRBV7-2; tentatively, D is TRBD2 (6 bases). The CDR3 is 15 amino acids. The germline V and J ends were trimmed by 1 base and 2 bases, with 10 bases remaining between them. Germline CDR1 reads SGHTA; CDR2 reads FQGNSA.

This chain links TRBV5-1 with TRBJ2-1; D uncertain. V gave up 1 base and J gave up 3 bases, with 14 bases separating them. The CDR3 covers 16 residues. Germline V gives CDR1 SGHRS, CDR2 YFSETQ. DNA of the CDR3: TGCGCCAGCAGCTTGAACCCCCATTGGAGCTACAATGAGCAGTTCTTC. Its translation is CASSLNPHWSYNEQFF. The entire variable domain, with the rest obtained from reference TRBV5-1 and TRBJ2-1, is as follows: KAGVTQTPRYLIKTRGQQVTLSCSPISGHRSVSWYQQTPGQGLQFLFEYFSETQRNKGNFPGRFSGRQFSNSRSEMNVSTLELGDSALYLCASSLNPHWSYNEQFFGPGTRLTVL.

This clonotype was recorded many times. The chain links TRBV12-3 or TRBV12-4 to TRBJ2-7, with 9 bases lining up with TRBD1. This CDR3 contains 14 residues. Trimming cost V 5 bases and J 2 bases; bases outside gene matches: 4. The CDR3 reads CASSGTGTTYEQYF. The CDR3 DNA is TGTGCCAGCAGTGGGACAGGGACGACCTACGAGCAGTACTTC.